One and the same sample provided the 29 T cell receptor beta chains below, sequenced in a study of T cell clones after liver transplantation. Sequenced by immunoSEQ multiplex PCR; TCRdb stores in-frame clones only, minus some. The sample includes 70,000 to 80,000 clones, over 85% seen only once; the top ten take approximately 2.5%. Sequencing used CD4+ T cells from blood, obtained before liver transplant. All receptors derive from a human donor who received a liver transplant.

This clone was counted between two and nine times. CDR3 in amino acids: CASSPQQGMDQPQHF. The CDR3 DNA reads as TGTGCCAGCTCACCTCAACAGGGAATGGATCAGCCCCAGCATTTT. This chain uses TRBV18 with TRBJ1-5; TRBD1 is a possible D gene (6 bases). Germline V gives CDR1 KGHSH, CDR2 LQKENI. Trimming left V 3 bases short and J 5 bases short, with 14 bases between. This CDR3 has 15 residues.

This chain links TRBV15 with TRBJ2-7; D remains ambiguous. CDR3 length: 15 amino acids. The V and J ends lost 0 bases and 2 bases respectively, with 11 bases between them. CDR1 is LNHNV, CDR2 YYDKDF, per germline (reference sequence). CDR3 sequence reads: CATSRDRYTAYEQYF. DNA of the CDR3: TGTGCCACCAGCAGAGATCGGTACACAGCCTACGAGCAGTACTTC.

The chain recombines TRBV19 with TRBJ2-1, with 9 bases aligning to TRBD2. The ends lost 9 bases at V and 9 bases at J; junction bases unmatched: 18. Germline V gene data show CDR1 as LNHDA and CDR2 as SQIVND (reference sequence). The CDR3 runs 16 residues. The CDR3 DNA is TGTGCCAGCTCAGTAGGCTTCGCGGGAGGGATTGGTGAGCAGTTCTTC. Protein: CASSVGFAGGIGEQFF. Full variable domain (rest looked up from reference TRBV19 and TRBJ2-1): DGGITQSPKYLFRKEGQNVTLSCEQNLNHDAMYWYRQDPGQGLRLIYYSQIVNDFQKGDIAEGYSVSREKKESFPLTVTSAQKNPTAFYLCASSVGFAGGIGEQFFGPGTRLTVL.

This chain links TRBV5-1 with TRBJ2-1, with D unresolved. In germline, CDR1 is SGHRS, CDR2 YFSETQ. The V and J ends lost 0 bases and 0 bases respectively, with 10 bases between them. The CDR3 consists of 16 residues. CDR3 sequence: CASSLGGPSSYNEQFF. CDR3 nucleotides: TGCGCCAGCAGCTTGGGAGGCCCCAGCTCCTACAATGAGCAGTTCTTC. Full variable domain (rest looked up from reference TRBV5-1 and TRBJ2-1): KAGVTQTPRYLIKTRGQQVTLSCSPISGHRSVSWYQQTPGQGLQFLFEYFSETQRNKGNFPGRFSGRQFSNSRSEMNVSTLELGDSALYLCASSLGGPSSYNEQFFGPGTRLTVL.

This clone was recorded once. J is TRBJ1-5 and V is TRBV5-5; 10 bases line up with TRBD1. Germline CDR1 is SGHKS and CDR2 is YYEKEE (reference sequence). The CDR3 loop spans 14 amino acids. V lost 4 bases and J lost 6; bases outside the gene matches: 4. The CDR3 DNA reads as TGTGCCAGCAGCCGACAGGGGGCGACTCAGCCCCAGCATTTT. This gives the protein CASSRQGATQPQHF.

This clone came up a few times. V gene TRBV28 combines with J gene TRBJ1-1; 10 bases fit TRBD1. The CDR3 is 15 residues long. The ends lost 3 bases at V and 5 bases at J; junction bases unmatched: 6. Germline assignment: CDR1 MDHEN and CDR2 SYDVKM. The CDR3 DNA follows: TGTGCCAGCAGTTTCAGGACAGGGGGTTGGACTGAAGCTTTCTTT. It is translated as CASSFRTGGWTEAFF. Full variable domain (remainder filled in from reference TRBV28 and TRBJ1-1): DVKVTQSSRYLVKRTGEKVFLECVQDMDHENMFWYRQDPGLGLRLIYFSYDVKMKEKGDIPEGYSVSREKKERFSLILESASTNQTSMYLCASSFRTGGWTEAFFGQGTRLTVV.

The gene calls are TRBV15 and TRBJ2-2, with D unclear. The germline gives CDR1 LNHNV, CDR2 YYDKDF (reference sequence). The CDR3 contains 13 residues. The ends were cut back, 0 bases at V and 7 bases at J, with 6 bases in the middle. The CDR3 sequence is CATSRDWSGELFF. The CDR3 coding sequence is TGTGCCACCAGCAGAGATTGGAGCGGGGAGCTGTTTTTT.

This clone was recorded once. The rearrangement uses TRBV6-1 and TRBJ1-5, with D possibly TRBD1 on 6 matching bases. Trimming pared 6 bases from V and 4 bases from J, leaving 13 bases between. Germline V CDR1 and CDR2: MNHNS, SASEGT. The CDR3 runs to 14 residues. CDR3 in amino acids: CASSQGSPNQPQHF. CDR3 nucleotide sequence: TGTGCCAGCAGCCAGGGGTCACCGAATCAGCCCCAGCATTTT.

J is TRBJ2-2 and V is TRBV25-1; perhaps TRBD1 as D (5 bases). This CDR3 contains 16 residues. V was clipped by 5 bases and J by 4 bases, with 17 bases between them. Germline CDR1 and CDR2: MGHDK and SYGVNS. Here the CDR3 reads CASSPTSGPTTGELFF. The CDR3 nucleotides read TGTGCCAGCAGTCCAACCTCAGGGCCAACCACCGGGGAGCTGTTTTTT.

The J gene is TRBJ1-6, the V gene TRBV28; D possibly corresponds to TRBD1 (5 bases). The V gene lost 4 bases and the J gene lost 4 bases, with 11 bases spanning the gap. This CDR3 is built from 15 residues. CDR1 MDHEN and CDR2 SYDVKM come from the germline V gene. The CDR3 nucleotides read TGTGCCAGCAGTTCGGACATCGAATATAATTCACCCCTCCACTTT. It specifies CASSSDIEYNSPLHF. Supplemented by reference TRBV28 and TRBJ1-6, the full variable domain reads DVKVTQSSRYLVKRTGEKVFLECVQDMDHENMFWYRQDPGLGLRLIYFSYDVKMKEKGDIPEGYSVSREKKERFSLILESASTNQTSMYLCASSSDIEYNSPLHFGNGTRLTVT.

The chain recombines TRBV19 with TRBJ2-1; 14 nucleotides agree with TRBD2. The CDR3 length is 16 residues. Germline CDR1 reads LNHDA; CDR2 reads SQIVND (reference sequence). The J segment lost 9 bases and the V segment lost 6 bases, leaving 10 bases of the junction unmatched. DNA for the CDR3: TGTGCCAGTAGAAAAAGGGGGACTAGCGGGAGAGGTGAGCAGTTCTTC. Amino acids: CASRKRGTSGRGEQFF. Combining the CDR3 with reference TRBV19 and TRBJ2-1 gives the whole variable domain DGGITQSPKYLFRKEGQNVTLSCEQNLNHDAMYWYRQDPGQGLRLIYYSQIVNDFQKGDIAEGYSVSREKKESFPLTVTSAQKNPTAFYLCASRKRGTSGRGEQFFGPGTRLTVL.

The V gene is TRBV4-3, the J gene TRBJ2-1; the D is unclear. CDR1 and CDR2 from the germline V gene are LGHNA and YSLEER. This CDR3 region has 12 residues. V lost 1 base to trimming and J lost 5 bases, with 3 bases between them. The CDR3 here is CASSQVNNEQFF. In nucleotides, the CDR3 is TGCGCCAGCAGCCAAGTAAACAATGAGCAGTTCTTC.

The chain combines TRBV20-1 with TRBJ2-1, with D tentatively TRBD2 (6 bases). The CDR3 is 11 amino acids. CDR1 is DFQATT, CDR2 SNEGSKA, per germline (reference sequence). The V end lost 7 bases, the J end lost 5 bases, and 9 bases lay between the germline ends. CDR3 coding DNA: TGCAGTGGATCGGGAGACAATGAGCAGTTCTTC. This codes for CSGSGDNEQFF.

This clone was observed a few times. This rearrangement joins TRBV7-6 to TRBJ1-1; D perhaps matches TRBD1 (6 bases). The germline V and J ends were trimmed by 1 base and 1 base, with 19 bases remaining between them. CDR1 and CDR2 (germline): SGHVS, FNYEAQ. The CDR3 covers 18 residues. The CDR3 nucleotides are TGTGCCAGCAGCTTAGAAACTCAGGGGTCGTGGAGGAACACTGAAGCTTTCTTT. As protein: CASSLETQGSWRNTEAFF.

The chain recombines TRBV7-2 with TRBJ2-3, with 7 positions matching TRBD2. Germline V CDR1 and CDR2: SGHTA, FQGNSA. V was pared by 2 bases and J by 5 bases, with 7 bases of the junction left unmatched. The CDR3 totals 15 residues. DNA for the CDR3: TGTGCCAGCAGCTTAAGGGGAGGGCCGGGAGATACGCAGTATTTT. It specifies CASSLRGGPGDTQYF.

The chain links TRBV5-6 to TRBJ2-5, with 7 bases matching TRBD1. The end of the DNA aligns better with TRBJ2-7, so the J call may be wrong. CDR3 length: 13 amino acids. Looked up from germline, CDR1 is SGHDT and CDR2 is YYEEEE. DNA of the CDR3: TGTGCCAGCAGCGCTAGGGACAGCTACGAGCAGTACTTC. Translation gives CASSARDSYEQYF.

The CDR3: CASREQGPGDEQYF. The CDR3 coding sequence is TGTGCCAGCAGGGAACAGGGGCCTGGCGACGAGCAGTACTTC. This sequence joins TRBV2 and TRBJ2-7; 7 nucleotides match TRBD1. Trimming removed 6 bases from V and 5 bases from J; junction bases left unmatched: 10. The CDR3 has 14 residues. Per germline, CDR1 SNHLY and CDR2 FYNNEI.

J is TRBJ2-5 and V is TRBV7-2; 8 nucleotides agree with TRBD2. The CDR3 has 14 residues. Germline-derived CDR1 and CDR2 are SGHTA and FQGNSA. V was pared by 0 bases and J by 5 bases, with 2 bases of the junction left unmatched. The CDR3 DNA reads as TGTGCCAGCAGCTTAGCTAGCGGGACGGAGACCCAGTACTTC. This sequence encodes CASSLASGTETQYF.

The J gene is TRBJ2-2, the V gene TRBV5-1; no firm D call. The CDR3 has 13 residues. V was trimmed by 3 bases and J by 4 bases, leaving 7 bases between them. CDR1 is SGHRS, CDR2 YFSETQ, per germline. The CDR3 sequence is CASSSQITGELFF. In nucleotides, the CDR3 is TGCGCCAGCAGCTCACAAATCACCGGGGAGCTGTTTTTT.

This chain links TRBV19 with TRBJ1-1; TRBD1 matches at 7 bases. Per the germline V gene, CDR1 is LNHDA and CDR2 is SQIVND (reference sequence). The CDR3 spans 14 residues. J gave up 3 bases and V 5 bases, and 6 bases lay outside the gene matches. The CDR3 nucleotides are TGTGCCAGTAGTCTTACAGGGGTCCACACTGAAGCTTTCTTT. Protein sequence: CASSLTGVHTEAFF. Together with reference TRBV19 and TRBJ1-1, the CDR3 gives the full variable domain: DGGITQSPKYLFRKEGQNVTLSCEQNLNHDAMYWYRQDPGQGLRLIYYSQIVNDFQKGDIAEGYSVSREKKESFPLTVTSAQKNPTAFYLCASSLTGVHTEAFFGQGTRLTVV.

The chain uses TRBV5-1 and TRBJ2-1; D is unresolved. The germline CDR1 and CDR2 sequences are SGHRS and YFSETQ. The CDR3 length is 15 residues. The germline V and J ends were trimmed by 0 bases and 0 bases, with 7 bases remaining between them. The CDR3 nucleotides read TGCGCCAGCAGCTTGGAGGCGAGCTCCTACAATGAGCAGTTCTTC. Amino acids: CASSLEASSYNEQFF.

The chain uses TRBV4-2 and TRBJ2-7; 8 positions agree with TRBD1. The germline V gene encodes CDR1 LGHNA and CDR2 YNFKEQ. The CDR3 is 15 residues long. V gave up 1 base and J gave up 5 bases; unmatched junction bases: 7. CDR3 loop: CASSQVTDRVDEQYF. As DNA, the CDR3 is TGTGCCAGCAGCCAAGTTACGGACAGGGTCGACGAGCAGTACTTC.

The CDR3 region has the DNA TGTGCCAGCAGCCAAAGCGGATATTCCTACAATGAGCAGTTCTTC. This gives the protein CASSQSGYSYNEQFF. The rearrangement uses TRBV7-9 and TRBJ2-1; TRBD2 might be the D (5 bases). The ends were cut back, 5 bases at V and 1 base at J, with 12 bases in the middle. Germline assignment: CDR1 SEHNR and CDR2 FQNEAQ (reference sequence). The CDR3 runs to 15 residues.

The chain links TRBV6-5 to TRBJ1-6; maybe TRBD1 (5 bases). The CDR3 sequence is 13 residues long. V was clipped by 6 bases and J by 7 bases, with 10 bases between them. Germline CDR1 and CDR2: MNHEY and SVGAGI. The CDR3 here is CASRGTGNSPLHF. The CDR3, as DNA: TGTGCCAGCAGAGGGACCGGGAATTCACCCCTCCACTTT.

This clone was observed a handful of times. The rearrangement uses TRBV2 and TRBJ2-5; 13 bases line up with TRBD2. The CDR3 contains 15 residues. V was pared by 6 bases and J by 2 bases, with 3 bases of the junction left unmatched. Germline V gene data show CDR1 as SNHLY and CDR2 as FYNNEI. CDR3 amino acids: CASSRGLAGQETQYF. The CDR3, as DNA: TGTGCCAGCAGCCGGGGACTAGCGGGGCAAGAGACCCAGTACTTC.

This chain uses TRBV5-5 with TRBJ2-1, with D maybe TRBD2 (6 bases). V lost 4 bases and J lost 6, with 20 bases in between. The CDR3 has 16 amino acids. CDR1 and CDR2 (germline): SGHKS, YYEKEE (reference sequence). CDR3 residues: CASSRRDARAGNEQFF. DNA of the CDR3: TGTGCCAGCAGCCGGCGGGACGCCCGGGCAGGCAATGAGCAGTTCTTC.

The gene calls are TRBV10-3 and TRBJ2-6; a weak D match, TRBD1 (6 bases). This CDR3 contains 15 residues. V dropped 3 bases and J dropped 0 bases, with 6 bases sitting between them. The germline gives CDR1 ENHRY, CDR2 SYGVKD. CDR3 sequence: CAISEQGSGANVLTF. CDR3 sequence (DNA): TGTGCCATCAGTGAACAGGGCTCTGGGGCCAACGTCCTGACTTTC.

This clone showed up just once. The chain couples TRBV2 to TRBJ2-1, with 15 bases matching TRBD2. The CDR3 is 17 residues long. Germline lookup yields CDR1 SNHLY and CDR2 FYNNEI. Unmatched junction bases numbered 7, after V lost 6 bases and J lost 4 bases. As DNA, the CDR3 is TGTGCCAGCAGCCGACAGGGACTAGCGGGAGGATACAATGAGCAGTTCTTC. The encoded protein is CASSRQGLAGGYNEQFF.

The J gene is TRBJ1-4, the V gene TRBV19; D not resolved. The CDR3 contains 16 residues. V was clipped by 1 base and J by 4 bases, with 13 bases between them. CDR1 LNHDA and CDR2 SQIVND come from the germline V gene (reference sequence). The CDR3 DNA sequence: TGTGCCAGTAGTATAGCACCGGGTCAAGGTAATGAAAAACTGTTTTTT. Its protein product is CASSIAPGQGNEKLFF.